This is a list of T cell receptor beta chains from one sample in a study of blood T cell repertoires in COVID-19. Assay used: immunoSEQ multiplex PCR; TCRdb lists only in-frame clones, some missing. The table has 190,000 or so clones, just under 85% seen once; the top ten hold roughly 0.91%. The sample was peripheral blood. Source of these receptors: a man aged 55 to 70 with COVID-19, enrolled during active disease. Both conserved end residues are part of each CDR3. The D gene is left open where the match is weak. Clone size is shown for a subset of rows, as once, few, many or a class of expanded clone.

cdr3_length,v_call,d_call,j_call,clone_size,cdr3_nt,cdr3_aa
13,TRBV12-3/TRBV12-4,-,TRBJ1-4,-,TGTGCCAGCAAAGCCTCTGCGTCTCCAAAACTGTTTTTT,CASKASASPKLFF
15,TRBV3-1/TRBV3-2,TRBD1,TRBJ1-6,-,TGTGCCAGCAGCGGCCGGGACAGGGGTGGCTCACCCCTCCACTTT,CASSGRDRGGSPLHF
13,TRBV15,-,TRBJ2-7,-,TGTGCCACCAGCAGAGAAAGGCAGGGGAAGCAGTACTTC,CATSRERQGKQYF
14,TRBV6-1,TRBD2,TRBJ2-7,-,TGTGCCAGCAGTGTAGCGGGAGGTACCTACGAGCAGTACTTC,CASSVAGGTYEQYF
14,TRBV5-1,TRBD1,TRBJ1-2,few,TGCGCCAGCAGCCACGACAGGGCCCTCTATGGCTACACCTTC,CASSHDRALYGYTF
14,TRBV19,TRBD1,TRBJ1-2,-,TGTGCCAGTAGCGACAGGGGAAGGGATTATGGCTACACCTTC,CASSDRGRDYGYTF
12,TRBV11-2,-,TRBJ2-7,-,TGTGCCAGCAGCTTAGGTGGCCACGAGCAGTACTTC,CASSLGGHEQYF
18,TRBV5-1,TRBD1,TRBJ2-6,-,TGCGCCAGCAGGGTTACAGGGGGCATTCTCTCTGGGGCCAACGTCCTGACTTTC,CASRVTGGILSGANVLTF
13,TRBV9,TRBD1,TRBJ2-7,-,TGTGCCAGCGGGACAGGGGCGCACTACGAGCAGTACTTC,CASGTGAHYEQYF
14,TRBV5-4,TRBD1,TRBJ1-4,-,TGTGCCAGCCGTAGACAGGGGGCTAATGAAAAACTGTTTTTT,CASRRQGANEKLFF
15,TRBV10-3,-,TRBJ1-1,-,TGTGCCATCGGAGCGTGGGGCAGATCAAACACTGAAGCTTTCTTT,CAIGAWGRSNTEAFF
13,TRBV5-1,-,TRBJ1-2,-,TGCGCCAGCAGCCTGGACAGCTACTATGGCTACACCTTC,CASSLDSYYGYTF
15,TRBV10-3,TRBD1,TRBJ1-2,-,TGTGCCATCAGTGAGGACAGGGGCATGGGCTATGGCTACACCTTC,CAISEDRGMGYGYTF
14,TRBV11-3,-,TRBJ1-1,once,TGTGCCAGCAGCCAGGGACACGCGAACACTGAAGCTTTCTTT,CASSQGHANTEAFF
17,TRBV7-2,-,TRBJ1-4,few,TGTGCCAGCAGTCCAGGTTCAACACTGGGAGGGTATGAAAAACTGTTTTTT,CASSPGSTLGGYEKLFF
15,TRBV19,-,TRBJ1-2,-,TGTGCCAGTAGTCCCTTGACAGGCGGATCCTATGGCTACACCTTC,CASSPLTGGSYGYTF
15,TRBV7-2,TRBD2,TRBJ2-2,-,TGTGCCAGCAGCTTTAGCGGGGGGGGAACCGGGGAGCTGTTTTTT,CASSFSGGGTGELFF
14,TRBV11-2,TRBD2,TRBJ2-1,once,TGTGCCAGCAGCCCCGGGACTAAATACAATGAGCAGTTCTTC,CASSPGTKYNEQFF
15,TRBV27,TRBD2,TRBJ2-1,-,TGTGCCAGCAGTTTGTTAGCGGGGGTCTACAATGAGCAGTTCTTC,CASSLLAGVYNEQFF
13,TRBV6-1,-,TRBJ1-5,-,TGTGCCAGCAGTGAAACGATACTTCAGCCCCAGCATTTT,CASSETILQPQHF
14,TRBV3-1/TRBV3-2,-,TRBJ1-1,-,TGTGCCAGCAGCCAAGCCACGGGGGGCACTGAAGCTTTCTTT,CASSQATGGTEAFF
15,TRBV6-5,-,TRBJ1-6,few,TGTGCCTGCAAATCCGATCAGGGCCAAAATTCACCCCTCCACTTT,CACKSDQGQNSPLHF
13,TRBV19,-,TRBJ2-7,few,TGTGCCAGTAGTTTCAACGGACAGAGCGAGCAGTACTTC,CASSFNGQSEQYF
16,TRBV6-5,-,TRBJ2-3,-,TGTGCCAGCAGTTACTCGCTAGCGATTAGCACAGATACGCAGTATTTT,CASSYSLAISTDTQYF
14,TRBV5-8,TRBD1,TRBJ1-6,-,TGTGCCAGCAGCCCAGACAGGGGAAGGGCACCCCTCCACTTT,CASSPDRGRAPLHF
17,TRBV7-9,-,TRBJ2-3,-,TGTGCCAGCAGCTCAATCCCCTTTTTGGGGGCTACAGATACGCAGTATTTT,CASSSIPFLGATDTQYF
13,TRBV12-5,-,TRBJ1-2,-,TGTGCTAGTGGGACGACAGGAAGCTATGGCTACACCTTC,CASGTTGSYGYTF
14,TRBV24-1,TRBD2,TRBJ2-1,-,TGTGCCACCAGTAATAGCGGGATTAATAATGAGCAGTTCTTC,CATSNSGINNEQFF
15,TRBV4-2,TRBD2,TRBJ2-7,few,TGTGCCAGCAGCCCCTCGGGACTAGCGGGATACGAGCAGTACTTC,CASSPSGLAGYEQYF
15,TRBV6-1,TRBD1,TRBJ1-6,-,TGTGCCAGCAGTGAAGCGCAGGGGGATAATTCACCCCTCCACTTT,CASSEAQGDNSPLHF